This T cell receptor (beta chain) was recovered during a study of OX40 agonist ivuxolimab in advanced cancers. Here immunoSEQ multiplex PCR was the method, and the copy in TCRdb shows in-frame clones only, minus some. The sample consists of about 77,000 clones, less than 90% of them appearing once. The CDR3 extends over 16 amino acids. The germline CDR1 and CDR2 sequences are SGHAT and FQNNGV. V shed 7 bases, J shed 5 bases, and the junction held 11 bases outside the gene matches. This TCR was sampled from an adult with an advanced solid tumor such as melanoma, head and neck, liver or kidney cancer. The sample consisted of CD4+ or CD8+ T cells sorted from blood, taken in a trial of the OX40 agonist ivuxolimab. The chain has TRBV11-2 and TRBJ2-3, with TRBD2 identical over 11 bases. This CDR3 reads CASNRKLAGVLDTQYF. In nucleotides, the CDR3 is TGTGCCAGCAATAGGAAACTAGCGGGGGTCTTAGATACGCAGTATTTT.